This record covers a single T cell receptor beta chain. Antigen unknown. The entry originates in a study of CD4 T cells in relation to SARS-CoV-2 and coronaviruses. As for the study in general: No peptide or an HIV-1 Nef peptide pool served as negative control. The restricting HLA molecule for shared crossreactive spike epitopes was mapped. Study-level points and caveats: This crossreactivity analysis covered spike protein alone, no other viral proteins.

Germline-derived CDR1 and CDR2 are LGHDT and YNNKEL (reference sequence). Deletions cut 4 bases from V and 1 base from J, with 12 bases between. This CDR3 has 15 amino acids. The unexposed donors gave CD4+ T cells in about 2011-2018, prior to COVID-19. Isolation of CD4+ T cells took place after around 11 days in culture. This table comes from immunoSEQ multiplex PCR, and its TCRdb copy is limited to in-frame clones, with some not included. This sample has approximately 20,000 clones, with around 80% found just once. The sequenced sample was CD4+ T cells from PBMCs, cultured in vitro. This clonotype originated in a human donor in good health. The chain has TRBV3-1 (or the pseudogene TRBV3-2) and TRBJ2-3; D is unresolved. The CDR3 loop is CASSPPGGGTDTQYF. Written as DNA, the CDR3 is TGTGCCAGCAGCCCGCCCGGCGGAGGCACAGATACGCAGTATTTT.